This entry is about one TCR beta chain. Different DNA sequences within this sample yield the same CDR3. The study ran its PCR with 60 Vbeta and 13 Jbeta primers. Clones were sequenced by immunoSEQ multiplex PCR, and TCRdb holds only the in-frame ones, with some missing. The sample contains around 100,000 clones, over 70% of which appear only once. This sample is drawn from a study of cytomegalovirus exposure and HLA in healthy donors. The CDR3 covers 12 residues. Germline V gene lookup returns CDR1 SQVTM and CDR2 ANQGSEA. V shed 4 bases and J shed 5 bases, with 9 bases lying between them. Specimen: PBMCs. The sequence was obtained from a man aged 50 to 60 in good health and CMV-seronegative. The rearrangement joins TRBV29-1 to TRBJ1-5; D is possibly TRBD1 (5 bases). For the CDR3, the DNA is TGCAGCGTTGGGGGGGGAGATCAGCCCCAGCATTTT. Encoded protein: CSVGGGDQPQHF.